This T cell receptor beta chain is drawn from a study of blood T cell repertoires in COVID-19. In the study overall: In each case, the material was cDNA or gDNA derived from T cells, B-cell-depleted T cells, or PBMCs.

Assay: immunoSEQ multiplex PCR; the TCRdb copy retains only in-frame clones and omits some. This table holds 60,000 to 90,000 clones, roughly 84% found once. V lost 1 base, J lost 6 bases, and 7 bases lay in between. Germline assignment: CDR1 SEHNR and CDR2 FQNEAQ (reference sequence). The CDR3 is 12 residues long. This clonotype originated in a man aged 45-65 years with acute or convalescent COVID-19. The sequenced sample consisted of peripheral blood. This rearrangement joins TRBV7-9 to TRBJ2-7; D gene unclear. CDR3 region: CASSLERGEQYF. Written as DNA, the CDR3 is TGTGCCAGCAGCTTAGAAAGAGGCGAGCAGTACTTC.